The clone carrying this T cell receptor beta chain appeared many times. MiXCR, run by TCRdb on the 5' RACE reads, gives a single entry per CDR3 protein. The table shows around 70,000 distinct CDR3 sequences, with approximately 3.4% occurring only once. Germline V gene sequence: CDR1 SGHRS, CDR2 YFSETQ. J gave up 8 bases and V 0 bases, and 4 bases lay outside the gene matches. The CDR3 runs 13 residues. This sample is part of a study of neurological immune-mediated disorders. The chain uses TRBV5-1 and TRBJ1-2, with 7 bases matching TRBD1. The receptor was isolated from a woman aged 50 to 65 with multiple sclerosis. Sequencing was done on a sample of PBMCs. Here the CDR3 DNA reads TGCGCCAGCAGCTTGGCTACAGGGGAAGGCTACACCTTC. Translating gives CASSLATGEGYTF.